Included here is one T cell receptor (beta chain) sequence, with context. The record originates from a study of T cells after somatic rescue of genetic block. Libraries were prepared by immunoSEQ multiplex PCR; TCRdb keeps only in-frame clonotypes and omits some of them. The sample includes approximately 110,000 clones, 85% to 95% of them seen just once. This clonotype was sampled from a woman aged 18-29 years. The source material was peripheral blood mononuclear cells (PBMCs).

The CDR3 protein is CASSLNRPYEQYF. The CDR3 DNA follows: TGTGCCAGCAGCTTAAACAGACCCTACGAGCAGTACTTC. This chain links TRBV11-1 with TRBJ2-7; unclear D gene. V lost 2 bases and J lost 2, with 7 bases in between. Germline values: CDR1 SGHAT, CDR2 FQDESV (reference sequence). This CDR3 has 13 amino acids.